One sample yielded the 30 T cell receptor beta chains listed below, sequenced in a study of T cells in Graves' hyperthyroidism and ophthalmopathy. Template material for amplifying TCR beta CDR3 regions consisted of RNA transcripts. HTBI primers were employed in a first-round RT-PCR of the TCR CDR3. TCRdb re-analysed the multiplex PCR reads in MiXCR, keeping a single row per CDR3 protein. The sample includes around 690,000 distinct CDR3 sequences, less than 25% of them seen just once. Sequencing was done on a sample of blood. All receptors come from a man younger than 40 with Graves' ophthalmopathy.

This chain connects TRBV20-1 to TRBJ2-7, with D uncertain. Trimming took 3 bases from V and 4 from J, leaving 10 bases between them. Germline CDR1 and CDR2: DFQATT and SNEGSKA (reference sequence). This CDR3 has 12 amino acids. CDR3 nucleotides: TGCAGTGCTAGTGACATAAGTTACGAGCAGTACTTC. Amino acids: CSASDISYEQYF.

This clonotype was recorded a few times. V usage is TRBV16 and J usage is TRBJ1-1; 7 bases match TRBD1. With 5 bases clipped from V and 1 base from J, the junction kept 7 bases outside the gene matches. This CDR3 region has 15 residues. The germline V gene has CDR1 KGHSY and CDR2 FQNENV. The CDR3 nucleotides are TGTGCCAGCAGCTCGAACAGGGGAAAGAACACTGAAGCTTTCTTT. The encoded protein is CASSSNRGKNTEAFF.

This clonotype came up a few times. This chain connects TRBV4-3 to TRBJ1-5, with D possibly being TRBD1 (6 bases). V gave up 0 bases and J gave up 6 bases, with 9 bases separating them. Germline V gives CDR1 LGHNA, CDR2 YSLEER. The CDR3 is 14 residues long. The CDR3 sequence: CASSQERGSQPQHF. Written as DNA, the CDR3 is TGCGCCAGCAGCCAAGAAAGGGGGAGTCAGCCCCAGCATTTT.

This sequence joins TRBV5-6 and TRBJ1-2; no firm D call. V was clipped by 0 bases and J by 0 bases, with 6 bases between them. CDR3 length: 14 amino acids. The germline V gene encodes CDR1 SGHDT and CDR2 YYEEEE. For the CDR3, the DNA is TGTGCCAGCAGCTTGGGCAGTCCTAACTATGGCTACACCTTC. This sequence encodes CASSLGSPNYGYTF.

The chain links TRBV7-8 to TRBJ1-2; D is unresolved. Trimming shortened V by 0 bases and J by 6 bases, and 23 bases separated the two germline ends. The CDR3 has 18 amino acids. CDR1 is SGHVS and CDR2 is FQNEAQ in the germline V gene. CDR3 sequence (DNA): TGTGCCAGCAGCTTAGCGCCTTTAAAACAGACCTTCGGTGATGGCTACACCTTC. Amino acids: CASSLAPLKQTFGDGYTF.

The table lists this clonotype with many counts. This rearrangement joins TRBV27 to TRBJ2-7, with 9 bases matching TRBD1. The CDR3 is made up of 16 amino acids. Germline loops: CDR1 MNHEY, CDR2 SMNVEV (reference sequence). The ends lost 2 bases at V and 3 bases at J; junction bases unmatched: 8. The CDR3: CASSLRWGQGVYEQYF. The CDR3 bases are TGTGCCAGCAGTTTACGATGGGGACAGGGCGTCTACGAGCAGTACTTC.

This sequence joins TRBV11-2 and TRBJ1-3, with no clear D. Trimming took off 2 bases at V and 1 base at J, with 12 bases between the two ends. The CDR3 totals 16 residues. CDR1 and CDR2 from the germline V gene are SGHAT and FQNNGV. CDR3 nucleotide sequence: TGTGCCAGCAGCTTAAAATATCGAGGATCTGGAAACACCATATATTTT. This gives the protein CASSLKYRGSGNTIYF.

The CDR3: CASSLGGEAPASPLLDEQYF. CDR3 coding DNA: TGCGCCAGCAGCTTGGGCGGTGAAGCCCCCGCCAGTCCCCTATTAGACGAGCAGTACTTC. This rearrangement joins TRBV5-1 to TRBJ2-7; D ambiguous. CDR3 length: 20 amino acids. Germline V CDR1 and CDR2: SGHRS, YFSETQ. The V end was cut by 0 bases, the J end by 5 bases, with 30 bases between.

The chain has TRBV7-9 and TRBJ2-2; possible D gene TRBD2, 5 bases. Trimming removed 3 bases from V and 3 bases from J, with 11 bases in between. CDR3 length equals 15 residues. Germline V gives CDR1 SEHNR, CDR2 FQNEAQ (reference sequence). The CDR3 DNA reads as TGTGCCAGCAGCTTCGAGGGATCGGACACCGGGGAGCTGTTTTTT. Its translation is CASSFEGSDTGELFF.

This clonotype has only a few counts. The J gene is TRBJ1-6, the V gene TRBV28; 7 positions match TRBD1. The CDR3 sequence is 14 residues long. CDR1 and CDR2 from the germline V gene are MDHEN and SYDVKM. Losses at the gene ends were 6 bases for V and 10 bases for J; bases not matched to a gene: 9. The CDR3 protein is CASSPDRFLSPLHF. The CDR3 DNA follows: TGTGCCAGCAGCCCGGACAGGTTCTTGTCACCCCTCCACTTT.

This chain connects TRBV6-5 to TRBJ1-5; TRBD1 matches 7 bases. The ends lost 0 bases at V and 7 bases at J; junction bases unmatched: 6. This CDR3 is built from 15 residues. Germline CDR1 and CDR2: MNHEY and SVGAGI. The CDR3 DNA reads as TGTGCCAGCAGTTACTCGAAGGGGGCAAGCCAGCCCCAGCATTTT. This sequence encodes CASSYSKGASQPQHF.

V usage is TRBV6-1 and J usage is TRBJ1-2; D is possibly TRBD1 (5 bases). Between the trimmed V and J ends, which lost 8 bases and 7 bases, there was a span of 14 bases. The germline V gene has CDR1 MNHNS and CDR2 SASEGT. The CDR3 extends over 12 amino acids. The CDR3 sequence is CASGFLTGGYTF. CDR3 coding DNA: TGTGCCAGCGGATTCCTTACAGGTGGCTACACCTTC.

This clonotype has a count of ten or more. The chain couples TRBV27 to TRBJ2-1, with D possibly being TRBD2 (6 bases). CDR3 size: 12 residues. Per germline, CDR1 MNHEY and CDR2 SMNVEV (reference sequence). V was cut by 6 bases and J by 6 bases, with 9 bases left in between. For the CDR3, the DNA is TGTGCCAGCAGCACCGGGGGCAATGAGCAGTTCTTC. Translation: CASSTGGNEQFF.

Ten or more counts support this clonotype. The chain combines TRBV7-2 with TRBJ2-5; the match to TRBD1 covers 7 bases. This CDR3 has 17 residues. V lost 4 bases, J lost 7 bases, and 18 bases stayed unmatched. Germline V gene data show CDR1 as SGHTA and CDR2 as FQGNSA. DNA for the CDR3: TGTGCCAGCAGCTCCCCTCCGGCGAGCATTACAGGGGTGACCCAGTACTTC. Residues: CASSSPPASITGVTQYF.

The CDR3 protein is CASSPGTGKADTQYF. The CDR3 DNA reads as TGCGCCAGCAGTCCCGGGACAGGGAAGGCAGATACGCAGTATTTT. The chain employs TRBV10-1 and TRBJ2-3; 9 nucleotides agree with TRBD1. V shed 5 bases and J 4 bases; nucleotides not matched to a gene: 7. Per the germline V gene, CDR1 is WNHNN and CDR2 is SYGVQD (reference sequence). CDR3 size: 15 residues.

The table lists this clonotype with many counts. The chain couples TRBV6-1 to TRBJ1-1, with 7 bases fitting TRBD1. Per the germline V gene, CDR1 is MNHNS and CDR2 is SASEGT. With V trimmed by 4 bases and J by 3 bases, 8 bases remained unmatched. The CDR3 is 15 amino acids. The CDR3 DNA reads as TGTGCCAGCAGTGGTCCGAGGGGGCGGGACACTGAAGCTTTCTTT. This sequence encodes CASSGPRGRDTEAFF.

This clonotype was observed many times. The chain carries TRBV5-1 and TRBJ1-1, with D maybe TRBD1 (6 bases). CDR1 and CDR2 from the germline V gene are SGHRS and YFSETQ. Trimming cost V 4 bases and J 0 bases, with 13 bases left between them. The CDR3 sequence is 15 residues long. CDR3 sequence: CASSIGGNMNTEAFF. CDR3 DNA sequence: TGCGCCAGCAGCATTGGGGGCAATATGAACACTGAAGCTTTCTTT.

This clonotype has just a few counts. The rearrangement joins TRBV5-1 to TRBJ2-1; 16 nucleotides align to TRBD2. V lost 0 bases to trimming and J lost 8 bases; unmatched junction nucleotides: 17. The CDR3 has 21 residues. Per germline, CDR1 SGHRS and CDR2 YFSETQ. The CDR3 loop reads CASSLGGLRGTSGGGIHEQFF. CDR3 in DNA: TGCGCCAGCAGCTTGGGCGGGCTTCGGGGGACTAGCGGGGGGGGCATCCATGAGCAGTTCTTC.

This clonotype was observed a handful of times. The J gene is TRBJ1-4, the V gene TRBV5-1; 7 positions agree with TRBD1. The CDR3 has 14 amino acids. V lost 4 bases, J lost 8 bases, and 8 bases stayed unmatched. The V gene's germline CDR1 is SGHRS and CDR2 YFSETQ. This chain's CDR3 is CASSQTGTDEKLFF. The CDR3 DNA reads TGCGCCAGCAGCCAAACCGGGACAGACGAAAAACTGTTTTTT. Combining the CDR3 with reference TRBV5-1 and TRBJ1-4 gives the whole variable domain KAGVTQTPRYLIKTRGQQVTLSCSPISGHRSVSWYQQTPGQGLQFLFEYFSETQRNKGNFPGRFSGRQFSNSRSEMNVSTLELGDSALYLCASSQTGTDEKLFFGSGTQLSVL.

There are many counts of this clonotype. This chain uses TRBV7-2 with TRBJ2-7, with 10 bases aligning to TRBD2. Germline CDR1 reads SGHTA; CDR2 reads FQGNSA. Trimming at V came to 1 base and at J to 3 bases, leaving 9 bases not matched to a gene. This CDR3 contains 17 residues. The CDR3 reads CASSLDWLAGVRYEQYF. In DNA form, the CDR3 reads TGTGCCAGCAGCTTAGATTGGCTAGCGGGAGTCCGCTACGAGCAGTACTTC.

This clonotype was observed a few times. The rearrangement uses TRBV6-1 and TRBJ2-7; 9 positions match TRBD2. The CDR3 contains 16 residues. CDR1 is MNHNS, CDR2 SASEGT, per germline. The V and J ends lost 5 bases and 3 bases, in that order; junction bases with no gene match: 11. CDR3 sequence: CASSPPAGGGNYEQYF. The CDR3, as DNA: TGTGCCAGCAGTCCTCCGGCGGGAGGGGGAAACTACGAGCAGTACTTC.

The chain uses TRBV30 and TRBJ2-7; a weak D match, TRBD1 (6 bases). V lost 3 bases, J lost 3 bases, and 18 bases lay in between. Looked up from germline, CDR1 is GTSNPN and CDR2 is SVGIG (reference sequence). This CDR3 spans 15 amino acids. Here the CDR3 reads CAWRAPGQGGYEQYF. The CDR3 coding sequence is TGTGCCTGGAGGGCCCCGGGACAAGGAGGCTACGAGCAGTACTTC.

This clonotype was seen only a few times. J is TRBJ2-2 and V is TRBV6-5; TRBD1 agrees at 7 bases. The CDR3 contains 16 residues. V gave up 0 bases and J gave up 3 bases; unmatched junction bases: 4. Germline V gene data show CDR1 as MNHEY and CDR2 as SVGAGI. The CDR3 DNA is TGTGCCAGCAGTTACTCGCGGACAGGTGACACCGGGGAGCTGTTTTTT. Encoded protein: CASSYSRTGDTGELFF.

This clonotype was seen a handful of times. The chain uses TRBV7-9 and TRBJ2-3, with a possible D match to TRBD2 (5 bases). Germline V gene sequence: CDR1 SEHNR, CDR2 FQNEAQ (reference sequence). The CDR3 is made up of 15 amino acids. Trimming removed 5 bases from V and 0 bases from J, with 12 bases in between. CDR3 protein: CASSPRRGSTDTQYF. In DNA, the CDR3 is TGTGCCAGCAGCCCAAGACGGGGTAGCACAGATACGCAGTATTTT.

The chain has TRBV4-1 and TRBJ2-2, with D unresolved. The CDR3 consists of 15 residues. The V gene's germline CDR1 is MGHRA and CDR2 YSYEKL. The V end lost 0 bases, the J end lost 3 bases, and 8 bases lay between the germline ends. The CDR3 spells CASSQEWTYTGELFF. CDR3 DNA sequence: TGCGCCAGCAGCCAAGAGTGGACGTACACCGGGGAGCTGTTTTTT.

The CDR3 spells CATGNWAGNEQFF. DNA of the CDR3: TGTGCCACCGGTAACTGGGCAGGCAATGAGCAGTTCTTC. The chain is built from TRBV15 and TRBJ2-1; D remains ambiguous. The CDR3 runs 13 residues. Trimming took 8 bases from V and 6 from J, leaving 14 bases between them. The germline CDR1 and CDR2 sequences are LNHNV and YYDKDF (reference sequence).

The V gene is TRBV7-2, the J gene TRBJ2-7; maybe TRBD1 (6 bases). This CDR3 contains 16 residues. Germline V gives CDR1 SGHTA, CDR2 FQGNSA. Trimming took off 3 bases at V and 5 bases at J, with 20 bases between the two ends. CDR3 in DNA: TGTGCCAGCAGCTTTCAGGGGCTACCCCCTGGGAACGAGCAGTACTTC. As protein: CASSFQGLPPGNEQYF.

This clonotype has ten or more counts. This chain connects TRBV3-1 to TRBJ2-3, with 7 bases fitting TRBD2. This CDR3 has 15 amino acids. V trimming: 0 bases; J trimming: 5 bases; junction bases outside the gene matches: 5. In germline, CDR1 is LGHDT, CDR2 YNNKEL (reference sequence). The CDR3, as DNA: TGTGCCAGCAGCCAAGACGGAGCGGGAAGAGATACGCAGTATTTT. Translated: CASSQDGAGRDTQYF.

In its sample, this clonotype was seen a few times. The V and J genes are TRBV27 and TRBJ1-5, with D perhaps TRBD1 (5 bases). V was pared by 5 bases and J by 3 bases, with 17 bases between. The CDR3 sequence is 16 residues long. CDR1 is MNHEY and CDR2 is SMNVEV in the germline V gene (reference sequence). This CDR3 reads CASSPRFGAINQPQHF. DNA for the CDR3: TGTGCCAGCAGTCCTCGATTCGGGGCTATCAATCAGCCCCAGCATTTT.

The rearrangement joins TRBV29-1 to TRBJ2-3; D is possibly TRBD1 (5 bases). V was trimmed by 6 bases and J by 5 bases, leaving 12 bases between them. This CDR3 has 12 residues. The germline gives CDR1 SQVTM, CDR2 ANQGSEA. CDR3 coding DNA: TGCAGCGTCCCCGGTAGGGGAGATACGCAGTATTTT. Protein sequence: CSVPGRGDTQYF.